This record concerns one T cell receptor beta chain sequence. Produced via immunoSEQ multiplex PCR; TCRdb's table is partial and in-frame only. The table includes approximately 72,000 clones, around 84% detected once. V was trimmed by 3 bases and J by 3 bases, leaving 12 bases between them. CDR1 is MNHNY and CDR2 is SVGAGI in the germline V gene (reference sequence). The CDR3 is 15 residues long. Individuals having autoimmune disease history or systemic immunosuppression were not enrolled. This sample stems from a study of OX40 agonist ivuxolimab in advanced cancers. Background on the study: The treatment was a fully human IgG2 OX40 agonist, ivuxolimab.

V gene TRBV6-6 combines with J gene TRBJ1-5; D remains unclear. The starting material was CD4+ or CD8+ T cells sorted from blood, obtained in a trial of the OX40 agonist ivuxolimab. The receptor was isolated from an adult with an advanced solid tumor such as melanoma, head and neck, liver or kidney cancer. CDR3 coding DNA: TGTGCCAGCAGTTATGACCACGGAGACAATCAGCCCCAGCATTTT. As protein: CASSYDHGDNQPQHF.